Detailed here is one T cell receptor beta chain. No cognate antigen has been identified for it. No clone much larger than this one lies a single base away; base qualities are absent. Trimming takes 9 bases from V and 1 base from J, and the germline ends sit 15 bases apart. Looking up the germline V gene yields CDR1 MNHEY and CDR2 SVGAGI. The CDR3 runs 14 residues from the cysteine to the phenylalanine. Only CDR3 DNA is held: 42 bases, read in frame from base 1. A total of around 30 patients with locally advanced or metastatic urothelial carcinoma, treated at Memorial Sloan Kettering on a trial protocol, made up the cohort. Peripheral blood mononuclear cells were collected from each patient pretreatment and during treatment, giving between 1 and 8 total time points per patient. The Qiagen DNeasy Blood extraction kit was used to purify genomic DNA from total PBMCs and tumor samples. PBMCs were collected pretreatment and during treatment, and were isolated and stored as previously described.

To estimate absolute template abundance from read counts, synthetic TCR analog templates were spiked into each PCR. TCRbeta CDR3 regions were amplified from genomic DNA with bias-controlled V and J gene primers using the immunoSEQ assay. Sequencing of rearranged TCRbeta segments was performed at approximately 20X coverage. In the source study's methods: Clustering was used to correct sequencing errors, and CDR3s were annotated against IMGT so that V, D and J genes could be assigned. Out-of-frame and stop-codon sequences were excluded, and only productive TCRbeta rearrangements were used in downstream analyses. Clonality was computed as one minus Shannon entropy normalized by the log of the number of unique productive sequences. Fisher's exact test with Benjamini-Hochberg correction, using a cutoff of adjusted p below 0.01, was how clones that differed between time points or between blood and tumor were identified. Entries here come from immuneACCESS through TCRdb and include only in-frame sequences with V and J called. Some clones fail to appear in such tables; in the studies checked, an unresolved V gene covers under half of the shortfall, and the cause of the remainder is unknown. The D gene and trimming were derived from the DNA, and the V and J assignments and clone size from that table. This sample holds about 45,000 clones; 88% were observed only once. The ten largest clones add up to roughly 3.6% of the sample.

These data originate in a study of PD-L1 blockade in urothelial cancer (dated by TCRdb to between 2016 and 2019). Looking at the study overall: Therapy was started at some point between 2014 and 2016 for all patients, and atezolizumab 1,200 mg was administered intravenously every 3 weeks. About 90% of the roughly 29 patients were identified as males with urothelial cancer of bladder origin, and a prior smoking history was reported by 18 of 29 patients. Patients had an ECOG performance status of 0 or 1 and had received between 0 and 3 prior chemotherapy regimens. Blood samples were analyzed at two time points: 3 weeks after treatment start (second dose) and 6 weeks after treatment start. Blood samples gave a median of 141,255 T cells and 82,636 unique TCRs, with a median clonality of 0.080. An exploratory multi-omic analysis was conducted of the somatic, immune and clinical correlates of response to PD-L1 blockade with atezolizumab in urothelial cancer. TCR sequencing covered pretreatment tumor samples and matched, serially collected peripheral blood taken before and after atezolizumab treatment. Progression-free survival longer than 6 months counted as durable clinical benefit, and TCR features were additionally tested against both progression-free and overall survival. In the same patients, whole exome sequencing and RNA sequencing of pretreatment tumors were performed in addition to TCR sequencing. Some ten patients reached durable clinical benefit, while 15 to 25 patients did not. Around 29 patients had pretreatment blood TCR-seq, some 24 had at least one posttreatment blood collection, and some 24 had tumor TCR-seq. Study-level results and caveats: Small sample size (n ≈ 29) and many exploratory analyses mean the results are intended to be hypothesis-generating. At 3 weeks after the start of treatment, tumor-associated TCR clones in peripheral blood had expanded more in patients with durable benefit (n ≈ 22, p = 0.022). A pretreatment peripheral blood TCR clonality below the median was linked to improved progression-free and overall survival.

The TCR comes from a man older than 75 with urothelial cancer. The material was PBMCs, obtained around atezolizumab (anti-PD-L1) treatment. The V and J segments used are TRBV6-5 and TRBJ1-2; the D gene is possibly TRBD1, with 5 bases matching. The DNA reads TGTGCCAGTCTACCGGACACATATAACTATGGCTACACCTTC. This encodes CASLPDTYNYGYTF.